Included here is one TCR beta chain sequence, with context. The data were taken from a study of T cells after somatic rescue of genetic block. Trimming removed 2 bases from V and 6 bases from J, with 10 bases in between. The CDR3 loop spans 13 amino acids. CDR1 is KGHSH, CDR2 LQKENI, per germline. Sequencing was performed with immunoSEQ multiplex PCR; in TCRdb, only in-frame clones are kept and a portion is missing. The table has 67,000 or so clones, around 90% seen once. The clonotype comes from a man younger than 40. V usage is TRBV18 and J usage is TRBJ1-2; D is unresolved. The sample consisted of peripheral blood mononuclear cells (PBMCs). The CDR3 DNA sequence: TGTGCCAGCTCACCAAAAACCGTAGATGGCTACACCTTC. Its protein product is CASSPKTVDGYTF.